Below are 8 T cell receptor beta chains sequenced from a single sample in a study of blood T cell repertoires in COVID-19. TCRdb's table, derived via immunoSEQ multiplex PCR, lists solely in-frame clones and lacks some. Here the sample spans about 300,000 clones, under 90% being singletons. The sequencing sample was made of PBMCs or T cells enriched from blood (not recorded which). Receptors originate from a woman in her late teens or twenties who had recovered from COVID-19.

The chain has TRBV5-6 and TRBJ2-7, with 7 positions matching TRBD1. Per the germline V gene, CDR1 is SGHDT and CDR2 is YYEEEE. The CDR3 spans 13 residues. With V trimmed by 4 bases and J by 1 base, 2 bases remained unmatched. The CDR3 sequence: CASSRQGSYEQYF. The CDR3 nucleotides are TGTGCCAGCAGCCGACAGGGTTCCTACGAGCAGTACTTC.

This chain uses TRBV5-1 with TRBJ2-4; 7 bases fit TRBD2. The CDR3 length is 15 residues. V lost 4 bases, J lost 2 bases, and 6 bases stayed unmatched. CDR1 and CDR2 (germline): SGHRS, YFSETQ. The CDR3 is CASSPPTSTKNIQYF. CDR3 bases: TGCGCCAGCAGCCCTCCGACTAGCACCAAAAACATTCAGTACTTC.

This sequence joins TRBV5-1 and TRBJ2-4; 10 bases line up with TRBD2. Per the germline V gene, CDR1 is SGHRS and CDR2 is YFSETQ. The CDR3 runs 18 residues. V shed 4 bases and J 5 bases; nucleotides not matched to a gene: 15. The CDR3 reads CASSPREMGLAWENIQYF. DNA for the CDR3: TGCGCCAGCAGCCCTCGCGAGATGGGACTAGCGTGGGAAAACATTCAGTACTTC.

The chain recombines TRBV6-2 or TRBV6-3 with TRBJ1-5, with D hard to call. CDR3 length: 11 residues. Trimming cost V 5 bases and J 7 bases, with 6 bases left between them. Per the germline V gene, CDR1 is MNHEY and CDR2 is SVGEGT. The CDR3 loop is CASSTGQPQHF. The CDR3, as DNA: TGTGCCAGCAGTACGGGACAGCCCCAGCATTTT.

This chain connects TRBV29-1 to TRBJ2-1, with a weak D call TRBD2 (6 bases). Germline V gene lookup returns CDR1 SQVTM and CDR2 ANQGSEA. The CDR3 sequence is 16 residues long. Trimming stripped 0 bases from V and 0 bases from J, with 12 bases between. Here the CDR3 reads CSVEDLHGGSYNEQFF. For the CDR3, the DNA is TGCAGCGTTGAAGATCTTCACGGGGGCTCCTACAATGAGCAGTTCTTC.

The chain uses TRBV7-3 and TRBJ2-3, with TRBD2 matching 8 bases. From germline, CDR1 is SGHTA and CDR2 FQGTGA. The V and J ends lost 5 bases and 4 bases, in that order; junction bases with no gene match: 8. This CDR3 has 15 amino acids. CDR3: CASSPAGGIPDTQYF. The CDR3 bases are TGTGCCAGCAGCCCCGCGGGGGGCATTCCAGATACGCAGTATTTT.

This clone was seen once. This chain uses TRBV30 with TRBJ2-7; no clear D. With 4 bases removed from V and 5 bases from J, the gap between germline ends came to 6 bases. This CDR3 spans 10 amino acids. Germline CDR1 GTSNPN, CDR2 SVGIG (reference sequence). The CDR3 is CAWKHDEQYF. The CDR3 DNA reads as TGTGCCTGGAAACATGACGAGCAGTACTTC.

V and J are TRBV19 and TRBJ1-5; D unclear. Germline CDR1 reads LNHDA; CDR2 reads SQIVND (reference sequence). The CDR3 extends over 16 amino acids. V lost 3 bases and J 0 bases, leaving 12 bases between the germline ends. This CDR3 reads CASSMAADYSNQPQHF. The DNA for the CDR3 is TGTGCCAGTAGTATGGCGGCCGATTATAGCAATCAGCCCCAGCATTTT.